This T cell receptor beta chain originates from a study of blood T cell repertoires in COVID-19. Study as a whole: The origin of the acute and convalescent COVID-19 samples was the United States, Italy and Spain.

As originally analysed: Estimates of nucleated cell counts were drawn from the amplification of reference gene primers. Profiling relied on immunoSEQ multiplex PCR, and the TCRdb table lists in-frame clones only, not all of them. From that table come the V and J calls and clone size; the DNA was used to work out D and trimming. The sample shows approximately 70,000 clones, approximately 80% of them seen only once. This CDR3 has 13 amino acids. Germline CDR1 reads MNHEY; CDR2 reads SVGAGI. V was clipped by 5 bases and J by 4 bases, with 11 bases between them. The gene calls are TRBV6-5 and TRBJ1-2; D is perhaps TRBD1 (5 bases). The specimen sequenced was peripheral blood. This sequence originates from a man at least 80 years old with active or convalescent COVID-19. CDR3: CASSPTAPYGYTF. CDR3 nucleotides: TGTGCCAGCAGTCCGACAGCCCCCTATGGCTACACCTTC.